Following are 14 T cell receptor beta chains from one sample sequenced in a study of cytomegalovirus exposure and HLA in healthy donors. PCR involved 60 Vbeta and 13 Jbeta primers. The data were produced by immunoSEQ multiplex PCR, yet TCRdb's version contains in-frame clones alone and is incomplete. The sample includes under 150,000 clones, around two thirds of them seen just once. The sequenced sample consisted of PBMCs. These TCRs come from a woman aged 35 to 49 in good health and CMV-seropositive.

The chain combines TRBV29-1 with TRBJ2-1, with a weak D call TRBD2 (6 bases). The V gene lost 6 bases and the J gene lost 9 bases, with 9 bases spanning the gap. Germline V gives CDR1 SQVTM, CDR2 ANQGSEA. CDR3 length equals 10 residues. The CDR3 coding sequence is TGCAGCGTCAATAGCGGTGAGCAGTTCTTC. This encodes CSVNSGEQFF.

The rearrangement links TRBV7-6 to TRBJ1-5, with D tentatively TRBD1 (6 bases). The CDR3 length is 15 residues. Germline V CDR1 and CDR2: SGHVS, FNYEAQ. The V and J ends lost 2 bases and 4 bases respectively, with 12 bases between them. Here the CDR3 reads CASSLMRGWNQPQHF. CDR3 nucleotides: TGTGCCAGCAGCTTAATGAGGGGGTGGAATCAGCCCCAGCATTTT.

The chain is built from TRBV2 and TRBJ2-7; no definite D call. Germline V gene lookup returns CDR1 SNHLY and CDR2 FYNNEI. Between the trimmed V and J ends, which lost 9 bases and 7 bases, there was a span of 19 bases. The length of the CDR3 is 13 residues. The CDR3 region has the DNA TGTGCCAGTTGCCAGGATGGCCCACAGGAGCAGTACTTC. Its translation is CASCQDGPQEQYF.

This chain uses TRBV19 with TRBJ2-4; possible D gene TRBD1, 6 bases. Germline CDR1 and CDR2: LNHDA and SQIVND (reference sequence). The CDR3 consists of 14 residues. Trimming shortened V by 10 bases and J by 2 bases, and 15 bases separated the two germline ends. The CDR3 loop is CATKDSPPKNIQYF. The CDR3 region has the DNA TGTGCCACTAAGGACAGCCCTCCCAAAAACATTCAGTACTTC.

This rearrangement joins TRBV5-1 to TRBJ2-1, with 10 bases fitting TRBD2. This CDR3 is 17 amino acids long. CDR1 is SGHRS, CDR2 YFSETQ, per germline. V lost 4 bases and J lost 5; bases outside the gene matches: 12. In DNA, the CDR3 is TGCGCCAGCAGCGCGGGCGAAGCGGGAGGGCCCGACAATGAGCAGTTCTTC. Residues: CASSAGEAGGPDNEQFF.

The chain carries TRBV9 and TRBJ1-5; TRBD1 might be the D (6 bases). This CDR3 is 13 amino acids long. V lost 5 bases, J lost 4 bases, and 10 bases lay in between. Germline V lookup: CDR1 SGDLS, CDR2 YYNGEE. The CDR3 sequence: CASSTGINQPQHF. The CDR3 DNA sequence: TGTGCCAGCAGTACAGGGATAAATCAGCCCCAGCATTTT.

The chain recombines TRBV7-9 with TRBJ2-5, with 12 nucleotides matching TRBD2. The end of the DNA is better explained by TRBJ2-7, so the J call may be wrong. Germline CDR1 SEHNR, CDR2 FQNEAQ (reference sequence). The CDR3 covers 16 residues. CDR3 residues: CASSPTTSGSSYEQYF. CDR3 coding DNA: TGTGCCAGCAGCCCCACGACTAGCGGGAGTTCCTACGAGCAGTACTTC.

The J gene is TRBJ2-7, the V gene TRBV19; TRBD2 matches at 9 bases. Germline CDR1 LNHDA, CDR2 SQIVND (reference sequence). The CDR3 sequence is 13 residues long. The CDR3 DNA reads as TGTGCTCTTGGTAGCGGGAGATCCTACGAGCAGTACTTC. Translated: CALGSGRSYEQYF.

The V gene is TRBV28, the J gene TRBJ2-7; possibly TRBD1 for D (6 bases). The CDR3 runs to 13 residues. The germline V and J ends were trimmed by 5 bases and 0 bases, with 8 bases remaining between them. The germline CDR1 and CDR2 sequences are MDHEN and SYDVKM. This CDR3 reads CASSPQGSYEQYF. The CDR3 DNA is TGTGCCAGCAGTCCACAGGGCTCCTACGAGCAGTACTTC. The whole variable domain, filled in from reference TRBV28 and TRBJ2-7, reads DVKVTQSSRYLVKRTGEKVFLECVQDMDHENMFWYRQDPGLGLRLIYFSYDVKMKEKGDIPEGYSVSREKKERFSLILESASTNQTSMYLCASSPQGSYEQYFGPGTRLTVT.

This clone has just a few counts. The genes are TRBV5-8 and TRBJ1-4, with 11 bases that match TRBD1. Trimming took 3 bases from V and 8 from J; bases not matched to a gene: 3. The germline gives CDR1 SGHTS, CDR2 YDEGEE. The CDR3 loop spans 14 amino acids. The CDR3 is CASSSGTGGEKLFF. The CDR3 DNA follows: TGTGCCAGCAGCTCAGGGACAGGGGGAGAAAAACTGTTTTTT.

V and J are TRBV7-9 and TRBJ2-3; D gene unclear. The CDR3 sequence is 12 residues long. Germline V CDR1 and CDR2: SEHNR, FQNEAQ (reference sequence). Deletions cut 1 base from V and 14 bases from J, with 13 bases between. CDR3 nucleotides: TGTGCCAGCAGCTTAGACCGGTCTCCGCTGTATTTT. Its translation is CASSLDRSPLYF.

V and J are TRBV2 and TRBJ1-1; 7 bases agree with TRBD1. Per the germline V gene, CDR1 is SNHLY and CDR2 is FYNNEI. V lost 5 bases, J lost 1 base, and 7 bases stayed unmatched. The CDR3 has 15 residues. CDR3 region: CASSYSGTENTEAFF. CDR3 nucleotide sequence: TGTGCCAGCAGTTACTCCGGGACAGAGAACACTGAAGCTTTCTTT.

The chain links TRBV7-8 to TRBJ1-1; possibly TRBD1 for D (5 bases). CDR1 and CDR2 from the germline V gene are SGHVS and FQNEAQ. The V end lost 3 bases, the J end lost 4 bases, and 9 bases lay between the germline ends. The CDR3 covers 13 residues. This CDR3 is CASSLQGFTEAFF. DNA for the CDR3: TGTGCCAGCAGCTTGCAGGGATTCACTGAAGCTTTCTTT.

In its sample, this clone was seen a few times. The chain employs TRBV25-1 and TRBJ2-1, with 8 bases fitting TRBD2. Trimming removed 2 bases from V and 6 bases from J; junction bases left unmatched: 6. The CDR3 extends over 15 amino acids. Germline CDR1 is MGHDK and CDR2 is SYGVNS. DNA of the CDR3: TGTGCCAGCAGTGAAATGGGACTAGGCGTCAATGAGCAGTTCTTC. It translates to CASSEMGLGVNEQFF.